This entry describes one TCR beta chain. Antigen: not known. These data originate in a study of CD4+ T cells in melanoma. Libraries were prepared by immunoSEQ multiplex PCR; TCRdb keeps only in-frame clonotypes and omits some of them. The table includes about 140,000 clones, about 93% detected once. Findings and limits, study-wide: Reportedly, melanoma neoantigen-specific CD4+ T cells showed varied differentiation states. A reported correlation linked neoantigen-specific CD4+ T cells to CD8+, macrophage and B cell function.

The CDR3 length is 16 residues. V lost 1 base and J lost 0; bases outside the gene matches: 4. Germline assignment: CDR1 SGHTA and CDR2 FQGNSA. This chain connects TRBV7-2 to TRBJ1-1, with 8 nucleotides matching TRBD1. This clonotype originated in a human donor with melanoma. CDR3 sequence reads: CASSLDSGGMNTEAFF. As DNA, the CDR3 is TGTGCCAGCAGCTTAGACTCAGGGGGCATGAACACTGAAGCTTTCTTT.